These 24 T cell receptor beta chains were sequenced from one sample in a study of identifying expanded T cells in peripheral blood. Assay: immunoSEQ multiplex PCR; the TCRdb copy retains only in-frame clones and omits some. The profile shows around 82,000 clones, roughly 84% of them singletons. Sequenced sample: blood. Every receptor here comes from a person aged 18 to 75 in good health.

Here the CDR3 reads CASELRTATYEQYF. In nucleotides, the CDR3 is TGTGCCAGCGAGTTGCGGACAGCTACCTACGAGCAGTACTTC. The chain uses TRBV28 and TRBJ2-7, with TRBD1 as a possible D gene (6 bases). Trimming took 8 bases from V and 2 from J, leaving 16 bases between them. Germline V CDR1 and CDR2: MDHEN, SYDVKM. The CDR3 contains 14 residues.

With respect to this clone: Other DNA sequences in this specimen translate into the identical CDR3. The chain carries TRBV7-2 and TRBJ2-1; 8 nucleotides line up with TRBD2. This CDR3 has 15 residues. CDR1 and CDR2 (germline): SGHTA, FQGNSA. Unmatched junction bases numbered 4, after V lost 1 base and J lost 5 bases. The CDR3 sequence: CASSLGLAGNNEQFF. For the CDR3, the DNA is TGTGCCAGCAGCTTAGGTCTAGCGGGTAACAATGAGCAGTTCTTC.

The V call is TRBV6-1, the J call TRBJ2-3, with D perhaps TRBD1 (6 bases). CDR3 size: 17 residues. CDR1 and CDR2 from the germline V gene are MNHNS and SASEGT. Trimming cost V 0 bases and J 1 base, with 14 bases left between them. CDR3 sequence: CASSEALRAGGTDTQYF. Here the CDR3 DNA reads TGTGCCAGCAGTGAAGCGCTTCGGGCAGGGGGCACAGATACGCAGTATTTT.

The DNA for the CDR3 is TGTGCCAGCAGCGACCAGGGCTACGAGCAGTACTTC. Its protein product is CASSDQGYEQYF. This chain connects TRBV6-6 to TRBJ2-7; possible D gene TRBD1, 5 bases. The CDR3 has 12 residues. V lost 6 bases, J lost 3 bases, and 9 bases lay in between. Germline V gene lookup returns CDR1 MNHNY and CDR2 SVGAGI (reference sequence).

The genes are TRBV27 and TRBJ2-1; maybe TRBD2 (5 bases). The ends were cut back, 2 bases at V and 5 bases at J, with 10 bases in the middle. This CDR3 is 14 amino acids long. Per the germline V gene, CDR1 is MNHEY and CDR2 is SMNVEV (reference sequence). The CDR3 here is CASSLPGLDNEQFF. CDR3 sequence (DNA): TGTGCCAGCAGTTTACCCGGACTGGACAATGAGCAGTTCTTC.

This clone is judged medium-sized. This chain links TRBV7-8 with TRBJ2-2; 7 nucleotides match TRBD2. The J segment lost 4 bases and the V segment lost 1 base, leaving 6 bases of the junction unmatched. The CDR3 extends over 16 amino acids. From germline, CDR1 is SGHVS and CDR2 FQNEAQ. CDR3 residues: CASSLEGGRGTGELFF. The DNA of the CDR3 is TGTGCCAGCAGCTTAGAAGGCGGGAGAGGCACCGGGGAGCTGTTTTTT.

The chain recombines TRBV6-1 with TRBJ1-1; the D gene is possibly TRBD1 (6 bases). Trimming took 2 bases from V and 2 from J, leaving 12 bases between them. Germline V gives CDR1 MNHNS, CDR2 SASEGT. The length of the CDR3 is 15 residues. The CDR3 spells CASSERGAGNTEAFF. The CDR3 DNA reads TGTGCCAGCAGTGAACGGGGGGCGGGAAACACTGAAGCTTTCTTT.

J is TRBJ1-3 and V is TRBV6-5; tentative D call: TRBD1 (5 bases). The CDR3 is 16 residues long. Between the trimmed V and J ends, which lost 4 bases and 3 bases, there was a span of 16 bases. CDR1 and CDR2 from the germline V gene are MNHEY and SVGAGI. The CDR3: CASSSQRGGIGNTIYF. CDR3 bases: TGTGCCAGCAGTTCTCAACGGGGGGGTATTGGAAACACCATATATTTT.

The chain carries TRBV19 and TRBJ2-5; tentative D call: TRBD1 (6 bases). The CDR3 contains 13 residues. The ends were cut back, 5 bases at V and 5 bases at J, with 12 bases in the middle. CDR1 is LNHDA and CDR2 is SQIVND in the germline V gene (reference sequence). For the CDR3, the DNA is TGTGCCAGTAGTCCCACAGGGTTGGAGACCCAGTACTTC. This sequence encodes CASSPTGLETQYF.

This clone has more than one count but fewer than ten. The CDR3 region has the DNA TGTGCCAGCAGTACCCTTGGAGATCAGCCCCAGCATTTT. Amino acid sequence: CASSTLGDQPQHF. This sequence joins TRBV6-6 and TRBJ1-5; D remains ambiguous. The CDR3 covers 13 residues. Germline V gene lookup returns CDR1 MNHNY and CDR2 SVGAGI (reference sequence). Trimming removed 5 bases from V and 5 bases from J, with 10 bases in between.

The CDR3 loop is CASSLTPVRGGDADTQYF. The CDR3 DNA reads TGTGCCAGCAGCTTAACTCCAGTGCGCGGGGGAGACGCAGATACGCAGTATTTT. The gene calls are TRBV7-3 and TRBJ2-3; 7 positions agree with TRBD2. CDR1 and CDR2 (germline): SGHTA, FQGTGA. Trimming cost V 0 bases and J 4 bases; bases outside gene matches: 13. The CDR3 is made up of 18 amino acids. Looking up the rest from reference TRBV7-3 and TRBJ2-3 gives the full variable domain: GAGVSQTPSNKVTEKGKYVELRCDPISGHTALYWYRQSLGQGPEFLIYFQGTGAADDSGLPNDRFFAVRPEGSVSTLKIQRTERGDSAVYLCASSLTPVRGGDADTQYFGPGTRLTVL.

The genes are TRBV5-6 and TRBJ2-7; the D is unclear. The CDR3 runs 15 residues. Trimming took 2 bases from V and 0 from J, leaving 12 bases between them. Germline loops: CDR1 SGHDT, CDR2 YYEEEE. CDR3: CASSFGYTTSYEQYF. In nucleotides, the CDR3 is TGTGCCAGCAGCTTCGGTTATACCACCTCCTACGAGCAGTACTTC.

The CDR3 nucleotides are TGTGCCAGCAGCGGGAGAGGGAGGGCGGTCACAGATACGCAGTATTTT. Its translation: CASSGRGRAVTDTQYF. V and J are TRBV4-2 and TRBJ2-3; 7 bases line up with TRBD2. CDR3 length: 16 amino acids. Trimming at V came to 5 bases and at J to 2 bases, leaving 10 bases not matched to a gene. The germline V gene encodes CDR1 LGHNA and CDR2 YNFKEQ.

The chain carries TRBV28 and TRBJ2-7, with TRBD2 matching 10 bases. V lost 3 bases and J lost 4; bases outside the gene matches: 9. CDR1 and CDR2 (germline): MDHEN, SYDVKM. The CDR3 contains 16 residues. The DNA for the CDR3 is TGTGCCAGCAGTTTCCTTACTAGCGGGATCCTTTACGAGCAGTACTTC. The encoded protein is CASSFLTSGILYEQYF. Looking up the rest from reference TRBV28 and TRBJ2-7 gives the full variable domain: DVKVTQSSRYLVKRTGEKVFLECVQDMDHENMFWYRQDPGLGLRLIYFSYDVKMKEKGDIPEGYSVSREKKERFSLILESASTNQTSMYLCASSFLTSGILYEQYFGPGTRLTVT.

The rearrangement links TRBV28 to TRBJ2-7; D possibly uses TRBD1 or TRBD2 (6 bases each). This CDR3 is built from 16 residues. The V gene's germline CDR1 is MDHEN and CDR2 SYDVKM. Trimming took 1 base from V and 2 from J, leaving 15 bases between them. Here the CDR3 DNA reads TGTGCCAGCAGTTTATATGGAGGGGGGACGCCCTACGAGCAGTACTTC. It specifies CASSLYGGGTPYEQYF.

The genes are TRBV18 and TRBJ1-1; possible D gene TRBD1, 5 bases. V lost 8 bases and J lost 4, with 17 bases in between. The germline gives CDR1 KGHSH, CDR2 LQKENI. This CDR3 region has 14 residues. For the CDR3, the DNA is TGTGCCAGCCAGGCGGAAGGGGTCGGCACTGAAGCTTTCTTT. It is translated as CASQAEGVGTEAFF.

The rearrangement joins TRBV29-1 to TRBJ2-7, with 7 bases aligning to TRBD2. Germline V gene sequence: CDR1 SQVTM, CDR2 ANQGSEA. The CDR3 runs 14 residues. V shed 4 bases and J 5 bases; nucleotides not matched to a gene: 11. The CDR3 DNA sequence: TGCAGCGTTGTCCCAAGCGGGAAGGTCGACGAGCAGTACTTC. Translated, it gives CSVVPSGKVDEQYF.

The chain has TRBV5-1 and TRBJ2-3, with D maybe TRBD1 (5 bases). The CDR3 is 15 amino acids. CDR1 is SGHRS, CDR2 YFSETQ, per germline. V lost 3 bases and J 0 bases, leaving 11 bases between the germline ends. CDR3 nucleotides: TGCGCCAGCAGCTCAGACAGCGTTAGCACAGATACGCAGTATTTT. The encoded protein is CASSSDSVSTDTQYF.

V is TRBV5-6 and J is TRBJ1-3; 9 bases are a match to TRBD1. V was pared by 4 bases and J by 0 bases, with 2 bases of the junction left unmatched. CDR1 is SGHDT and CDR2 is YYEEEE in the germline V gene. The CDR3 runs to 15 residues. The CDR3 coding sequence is TGTGCCAGCAGCCCGACAGGGGGCTCTGGAAACACCATATATTTT. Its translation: CASSPTGGSGNTIYF.

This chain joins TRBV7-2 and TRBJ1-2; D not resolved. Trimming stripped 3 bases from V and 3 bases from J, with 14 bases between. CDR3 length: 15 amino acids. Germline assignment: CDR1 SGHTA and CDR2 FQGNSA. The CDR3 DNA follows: TGTGCCAGCAGCTTGACCTTGGTGCAGGACTATGGCTACACCTTC. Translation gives CASSLTLVQDYGYTF.

The CDR3 spells CASSRPGQGGNEQFF. The CDR3 region has the DNA TGTGCCAGCAGCCGACCGGGACAGGGCGGCAATGAGCAGTTCTTC. The chain carries TRBV7-9 and TRBJ2-1; TRBD1 matches at 9 bases. The length of the CDR3 is 15 residues. Looked up from germline, CDR1 is SEHNR and CDR2 is FQNEAQ (reference sequence). V trimming: 5 bases; J trimming: 6 bases; junction bases outside the gene matches: 8.

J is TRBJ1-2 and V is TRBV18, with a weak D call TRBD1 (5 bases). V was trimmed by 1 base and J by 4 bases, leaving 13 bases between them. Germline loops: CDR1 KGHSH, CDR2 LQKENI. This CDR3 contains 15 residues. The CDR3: CASSPRLREFYGYTF. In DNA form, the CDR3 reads TGTGCCAGCTCACCACGGCTCAGGGAGTTCTATGGCTACACCTTC.

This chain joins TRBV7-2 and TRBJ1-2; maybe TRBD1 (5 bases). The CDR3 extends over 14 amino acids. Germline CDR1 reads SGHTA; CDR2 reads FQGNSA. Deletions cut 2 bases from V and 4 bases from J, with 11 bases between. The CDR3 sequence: CASSLFPGPYGYTF. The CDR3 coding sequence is TGTGCCAGCAGCTTATTTCCAGGGCCCTATGGCTACACCTTC. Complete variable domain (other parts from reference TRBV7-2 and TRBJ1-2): GAGVSQSPSNKVTEKGKDVELRCDPISGHTALYWYRQSLGQGLEFLIYFQGNSAPDKSGLPSDRFSAERTGGSVSTLTIQRTQQEDSAVYLCASSLFPGPYGYTFGSGTRLTVV.

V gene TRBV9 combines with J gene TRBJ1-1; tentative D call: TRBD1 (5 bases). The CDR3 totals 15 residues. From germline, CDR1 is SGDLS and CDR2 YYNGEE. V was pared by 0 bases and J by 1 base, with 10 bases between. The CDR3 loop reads CASSVAPGGNTEAFF. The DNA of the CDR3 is TGTGCCAGCAGCGTAGCGCCTGGGGGGAACACTGAAGCTTTCTTT.